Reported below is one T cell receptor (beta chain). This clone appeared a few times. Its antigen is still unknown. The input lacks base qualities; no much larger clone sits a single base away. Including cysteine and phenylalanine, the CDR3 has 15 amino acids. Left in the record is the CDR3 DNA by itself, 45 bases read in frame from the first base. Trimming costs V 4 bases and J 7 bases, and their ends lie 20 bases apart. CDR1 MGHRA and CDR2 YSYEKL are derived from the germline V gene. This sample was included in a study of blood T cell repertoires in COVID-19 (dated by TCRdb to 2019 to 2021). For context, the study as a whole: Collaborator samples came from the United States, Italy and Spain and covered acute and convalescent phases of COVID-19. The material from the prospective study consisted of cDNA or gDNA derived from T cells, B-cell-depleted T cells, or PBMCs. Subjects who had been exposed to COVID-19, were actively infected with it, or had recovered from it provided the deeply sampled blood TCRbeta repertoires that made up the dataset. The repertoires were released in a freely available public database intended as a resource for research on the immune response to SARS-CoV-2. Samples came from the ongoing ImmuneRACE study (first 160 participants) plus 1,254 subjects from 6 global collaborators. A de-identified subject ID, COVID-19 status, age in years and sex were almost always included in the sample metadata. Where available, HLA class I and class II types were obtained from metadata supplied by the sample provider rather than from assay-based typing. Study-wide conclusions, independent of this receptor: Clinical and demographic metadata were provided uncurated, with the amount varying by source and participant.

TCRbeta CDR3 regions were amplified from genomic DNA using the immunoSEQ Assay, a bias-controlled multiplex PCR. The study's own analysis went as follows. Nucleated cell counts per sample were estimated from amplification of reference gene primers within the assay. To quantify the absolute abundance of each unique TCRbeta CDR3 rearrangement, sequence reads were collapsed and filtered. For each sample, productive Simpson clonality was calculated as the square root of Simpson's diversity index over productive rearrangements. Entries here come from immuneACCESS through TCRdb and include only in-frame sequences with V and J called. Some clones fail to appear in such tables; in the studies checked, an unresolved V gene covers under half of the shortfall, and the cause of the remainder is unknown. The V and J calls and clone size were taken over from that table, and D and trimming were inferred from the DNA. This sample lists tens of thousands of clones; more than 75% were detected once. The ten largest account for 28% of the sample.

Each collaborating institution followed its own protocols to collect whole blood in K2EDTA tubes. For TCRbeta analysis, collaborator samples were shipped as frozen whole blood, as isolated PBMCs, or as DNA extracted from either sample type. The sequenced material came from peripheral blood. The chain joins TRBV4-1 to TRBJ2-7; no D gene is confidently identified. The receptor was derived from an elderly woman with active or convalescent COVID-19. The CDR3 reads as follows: CASSPTPSFSEEQYF. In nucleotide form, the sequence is TGCGCCAGCAGCCCTACCCCGTCCTTTTCCGAGGAGCAGTACTTC.